The 22 T cell receptor beta chains below were found in one sample sequenced in a study of yellow fever vaccine responses in identical twins. One entry per CDR3 protein, called by TCRdb with MiXCR from the RT-PCR reads. The table lists 30,000 to 40,000 distinct CDR3 sequences, 45% to 65% of them singletons. This material consisted of T cells from blood (PBMCs), unsorted or a sorted subset (not recorded which), taken before or after yellow fever vaccination (not recorded which). These TCRs come from a woman aged 18-29 years who received the yellow fever vaccine.

The chain combines TRBV2 with TRBJ2-5, with D perhaps matching TRBD2 (5 bases). This CDR3 region has 14 residues. V was trimmed by 4 bases and J by 4 bases, leaving 13 bases between them. Germline CDR1 is SNHLY and CDR2 is FYNNEI. CDR3 bases: TGTGCCAGCAGTGCCGGGAACCGAGTAGAGACCCAGTACTTC. It specifies CASSAGNRVETQYF.

The rearrangement joins TRBV11-1 to TRBJ1-1; no firm D call. Trimming took off 1 base at V and 0 bases at J, with 6 bases between the two ends. This CDR3 has 14 residues. Germline-derived CDR1 and CDR2 are SGHAT and FQDESV (reference sequence). The CDR3 sequence: CASSLVRMNTEAFF. The CDR3 nucleotides read TGTGCCAGCAGCTTAGTCCGGATGAACACTGAAGCTTTCTTT.

The J gene is TRBJ2-1, the V gene TRBV24-1, with D possibly being TRBD1 (7 bases). Trimming removed 9 bases at V and 5 bases at J, with 16 bases between. CDR1 is KGHDR, CDR2 SFDVKD, per germline. The CDR3 runs 14 residues. CDR3 DNA sequence: TGTGCCACCGAGGGGGCTACGGGGGACAATGAGCAGTTCTTC. Translating gives CATEGATGDNEQFF.

The rearrangement uses TRBV7-6 and TRBJ1-1; D is uncertain. The CDR3 runs 14 residues. V shed 3 bases and J shed 0 bases, with 8 bases lying between them. From germline, CDR1 is SGHVS and CDR2 FNYEAQ. DNA for the CDR3: TGTGCCAGCAGCTTCACGCCATTGAACACTGAAGCTTTCTTT. Its protein product is CASSFTPLNTEAFF.

The V call is TRBV11-1, the J call TRBJ1-1; D may be TRBD1 (6 bases). Trimming took 5 bases from V and 0 from J, leaving 19 bases between them. Germline loops: CDR1 SGHAT, CDR2 FQDESV (reference sequence). The CDR3 is made up of 17 amino acids. The CDR3 is CASSPITGRKMNTEAFF. CDR3 in DNA: TGTGCCAGCAGCCCGATAACAGGGAGAAAGATGAACACTGAAGCTTTCTTT.

The chain uses TRBV11-3 and TRBJ2-1; D could derive from TRBD1 or TRBD2 (5 bases each). Trimming cost V 3 bases and J 7 bases, with 10 bases left between them. Germline CDR1 SGHNT, CDR2 YENEEA. The CDR3 is made up of 13 amino acids. The CDR3 reads CASSFRDVNEQFF. The CDR3 DNA reads TGTGCCAGCAGCTTCCGGGACGTAAATGAGCAGTTCTTC.

The chain has TRBV11-1 and TRBJ2-7; TRBD2 matches at 8 bases. CDR3 length: 20 residues. V gave up 10 bases and J gave up 3 bases; unmatched junction bases: 29. Germline CDR1 is SGHAT and CDR2 is FQDESV (reference sequence). The DNA of the CDR3 is TGTGCCACCGTGAACGGGGGGGACTGGGATGTTGTTGGTCTAGGCTACGAGCAGTACGTC. It yields the protein CATVNGGDWDVVGLGYEQYV.

The chain recombines TRBV7-9 with TRBJ1-1; weak D call: TRBD1 (5 bases). The V and J ends lost 5 bases and 1 base respectively, with 20 bases between them. The V gene's germline CDR1 is SEHNR and CDR2 FQNEAQ (reference sequence). This CDR3 is built from 17 residues. The CDR3 bases are TGTGCCAGCAGCACAAACAGGCTAGGGGTTTGGAACACTGAAGCTTTCTTT. Translation: CASSTNRLGVWNTEAFF.

This chain uses TRBV2 with TRBJ2-4, with D perhaps matching TRBD2 (6 bases). This CDR3 region has 15 residues. CDR1 and CDR2 (germline): SNHLY, FYNNEI. With 1 base removed from V and 1 base from J, the gap between germline ends came to 8 bases. CDR3 in DNA: TGTGCCAGCAGTGAAGGCGGGGATGCCAAAAACATTCAGTACTTC. Residues: CASSEGGDAKNIQYF.

The chain couples TRBV18 to TRBJ2-5; 7 nucleotides agree with TRBD1. This CDR3 contains 14 residues. Looked up from germline, CDR1 is KGHSH and CDR2 is LQKENI. The V segment lost 0 bases and the J segment 5 bases; nucleotides outside the gene matches: 3. This CDR3 reads CASSPPARGETQYF. The CDR3 nucleotides read TGTGCCAGCTCACCACCGGCCAGGGGGGAGACCCAGTACTTC.

In DNA form, the CDR3 reads TGCAGTGAAGAGTCGGGACACCACTACGAGCAGTACGTC. Amino acids: CSEESGHHYEQYV. V and J are TRBV20-1 and TRBJ2-7; TRBD1 might be the D (6 bases). Germline CDR1 and CDR2: DFQATT and SNEGSKA (reference sequence). Trimming left V 7 bases short and J 3 bases short, with 16 bases between. This CDR3 has 13 amino acids.

The table lists this clonotype with a count of one. This chain uses TRBV20-1 with TRBJ2-7; 14 bases are a match to TRBD2. From germline, CDR1 is DFQATT and CDR2 SNEGSKA (reference sequence). This CDR3 region has 15 residues. Trimming removed 1 base from V and 3 bases from J; junction bases left unmatched: 2. In DNA, the CDR3 is TGCAGTGCTAGAGGGACTAGCGGGGGGCTCTACGAGCAGTACTTC. Protein sequence: CSARGTSGGLYEQYF.

V and J are TRBV20-1 and TRBJ1-1; D is undetermined. Deletions cut 5 bases from V and 0 bases from J, with 13 bases between. Germline assignment: CDR1 DFQATT and CDR2 SNEGSKA (reference sequence). This CDR3 comprises 14 residues. In DNA, the CDR3 is TGCAGTGCTTTGGTAGTATTCGTGAACACTGAAGCTTTCTTT. Residues: CSALVVFVNTEAFF.

The V gene is TRBV5-1, the J gene TRBJ2-7; weak D call: TRBD1 (6 bases). V lost 4 bases, J lost 4 bases, and 21 bases lay in between. CDR1 is SGHRS, CDR2 YFSETQ, per germline. The CDR3 contains 16 residues. CDR3 DNA sequence: TGCGCCAGCAGCCATGGCTCCGACAGGATAACTTACGAGCAGTACTTC. Translating it yields CASSHGSDRITYEQYF.

The chain carries TRBV11-2 and TRBJ1-2; D is unresolved. The CDR3 sequence is 14 residues long. Germline V gene data show CDR1 as SGHAT and CDR2 as FQNNGV. With 5 bases removed from V and 7 bases from J, the gap between germline ends came to 17 bases. The CDR3 protein is CASSPHSRPLGYTF. CDR3 DNA: TGTGCCAGCAGCCCCCACTCTCGGCCCCTTGGCTACACCTTC.

The V and J genes are TRBV18 and TRBJ2-7; 8 nucleotides agree with TRBD2. The CDR3 length is 14 residues. Germline V gene data show CDR1 as KGHSH and CDR2 as LQKENI. Trimming took 3 bases from V and 4 from J; bases not matched to a gene: 5. CDR3 nucleotide sequence: TGTGCCAGCTCACCCTCGGGACTAGTTTACGAGCAGTACTTC. Protein product: CASSPSGLVYEQYF.

This clonotype was detected a few times. The V gene is TRBV28, the J gene TRBJ1-3; D gene uncertain. CDR1 MDHEN and CDR2 SYDVKM come from the germline V gene. The germline V and J ends were trimmed by 5 bases and 0 bases, with 8 bases remaining between them. CDR3 length equals 14 residues. This CDR3 reads CASSLGNSGNTIYF. CDR3 DNA: TGTGCCAGCAGTCTCGGCAACTCTGGAAACACCATATATTTT.

A few counts support this clonotype. The rearrangement uses TRBV7-6 and TRBJ1-1; 10 bases map to TRBD1. Looked up from germline, CDR1 is SGHVS and CDR2 is FNYEAQ. Germline trimming cut 5 bases from V and 4 bases from J; bases unmatched to any gene: 10. The CDR3 has 16 amino acids. The CDR3 here is CASSGGTGEGSTEAFF. The CDR3 bases are TGTGCCAGCAGCGGGGGGACAGGGGAAGGGAGCACTGAAGCTTTCTTT.

The gene calls are TRBV29-1 and TRBJ2-5; maybe TRBD2 (6 bases). The CDR3 sequence is 13 residues long. CDR1 is SQVTM and CDR2 is ANQGSEA in the germline V gene. V was pared by 4 bases and J by 5 bases, with 14 bases between. The CDR3 DNA sequence: TGCAGCGTTGGACTAGTGACTTGGGAGACCCAGTACTTC. This translates into CSVGLVTWETQYF.

This clonotype was found once. This sequence joins TRBV24-1 and TRBJ1-2, with 7 positions matching TRBD1. The junction had 3 bases not matched to a gene; V was cut back by 4 bases and J by 2 bases. Germline CDR1 KGHDR, CDR2 SFDVKD. The CDR3 consists of 14 residues. DNA of the CDR3: TGTGCCACCAGTGACGACAGGGCGAACTATGGCTACACCTTC. This encodes CATSDDRANYGYTF.

The J gene is TRBJ2-5, the V gene TRBV20-1; D remains ambiguous. Trimming shortened V by 2 bases and J by 3 bases, and 10 bases separated the two germline ends. The V gene's germline CDR1 is DFQATT and CDR2 SNEGSKA (reference sequence). This CDR3 has 13 residues. As DNA, the CDR3 is TGCAGTGCTAGACACCAGGTGAAAGAGACCCAGTACTTC. Translating it yields CSARHQVKETQYF.

The chain employs TRBV11-1 and TRBJ1-1; TRBD1 is a possible D gene (6 bases). The CDR3 sequence is 14 residues long. Trimming took off 3 bases at V and 1 base at J, with 9 bases between the two ends. CDR1 and CDR2 from the germline V gene are SGHAT and FQDESV (reference sequence). The CDR3 nucleotides read TGTGCCAGCAGCTTTAACAGGGAGAACACTGAAGCTTTCTTT. Its translation is CASSFNRENTEAFF.